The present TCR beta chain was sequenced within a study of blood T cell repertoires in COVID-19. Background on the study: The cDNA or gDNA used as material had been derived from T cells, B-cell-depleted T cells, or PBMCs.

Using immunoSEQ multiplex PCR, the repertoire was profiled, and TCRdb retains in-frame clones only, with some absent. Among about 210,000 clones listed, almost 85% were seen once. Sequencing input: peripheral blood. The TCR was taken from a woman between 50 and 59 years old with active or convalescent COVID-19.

The DNA for the CDR3 is TGTGCCAGCAGCTCTACCCCCCTGTTTCAGGGAAACTATGGCTACACCTTC. Encoded protein: CASSSTPLFQGNYGYTF. This chain connects TRBV11-2 to TRBJ1-2; TRBD1 might be the D (5 bases). Per the germline V gene, CDR1 is SGHAT and CDR2 is FQNNGV. The V end was cut by 4 bases, the J end by 2 bases, with 20 bases between. The CDR3 length is 17 residues.